The 19 T cell receptor beta chains presented below share a single source sample, sequenced in a study of T cells in Graves' hyperthyroidism and ophthalmopathy. RNA transcripts were the template for amplifying TCR beta CDR3 regions. During a first-round RT-PCR of the TCR CDR3, the HTBI primer set was used. TCRdb used MiXCR to reprocess the multiplex PCR reads, holding one entry per CDR3 protein. The sample shows about 510,000 distinct CDR3 sequences, 12% to 15% of them seen only once. The sequencing sample was made of blood. The receptors derive from a middle-aged woman with Graves' hyperthyroidism.

This clonotype was observed at least ten times. The chain is built from TRBV28 and TRBJ1-5; 11 positions match TRBD1. Germline V gene sequence: CDR1 MDHEN, CDR2 SYDVKM. The CDR3 loop spans 15 amino acids. The V gene end was trimmed by 6 bases and the J gene end by 7 bases; junction bases not matched to a gene: 8. Written as DNA, the CDR3 is TGTGCCAGCAGCCCGGGACAGGGGGTGAGCCAGCCCCAGCATTTT. Protein product: CASSPGQGVSQPQHF. The variable domain in full, with the rest retrieved from reference TRBV28 and TRBJ1-5, is DVKVTQSSRYLVKRTGEKVFLECVQDMDHENMFWYRQDPGLGLRLIYFSYDVKMKEKGDIPEGYSVSREKKERFSLILESASTNQTSMYLCASSPGQGVSQPQHFGDGTRLSIL.

This clonotype was picked up many times. This chain connects TRBV5-1 to TRBJ2-1, with D perhaps TRBD1 (5 bases). This CDR3 comprises 15 residues. The V and J ends lost 1 base and 2 bases respectively, with 10 bases between them. The V gene's germline CDR1 is SGHRS and CDR2 YFSETQ. The CDR3 sequence is CASSLWPDTYNEQFF. CDR3 coding DNA: TGCGCCAGCAGCTTGTGGCCGGACACCTACAATGAGCAGTTCTTC.

This clonotype was picked up one time. J is TRBJ1-2 and V is TRBV9, with TRBD1 as a possible D gene (5 bases). The CDR3 spans 14 residues. From germline, CDR1 is SGDLS and CDR2 YYNGEE. The V and J ends lost 0 bases and 3 bases respectively, with 9 bases between them. The CDR3 nucleotides read TGTGCCAGCAGCGTAGGGCAGGGAGACTATGGCTACACCTTC. Protein: CASSVGQGDYGYTF.

Only a few counts were recorded for this clonotype. The chain recombines TRBV6-1 with TRBJ1-3, with no clear D. The length of the CDR3 is 14 residues. Trimming took 6 bases from V and 4 from J, leaving 13 bases between them. Germline CDR1 and CDR2: MNHNS and SASEGT. The CDR3 DNA follows: TGTGCCAGCAGCCCCTTAAACTTCGGAAACACCATATATTTT. This sequence encodes CASSPLNFGNTIYF.

J is TRBJ1-2 and V is TRBV5-5; 7 bases are a match to TRBD1. This CDR3 has 15 amino acids. The germline gives CDR1 SGHKS, CDR2 YYEKEE (reference sequence). V shed 0 bases and J 0 bases; nucleotides not matched to a gene: 2. CDR3 DNA: TGTGCCAGCAGCTTGGGAGGGGGCGCTAACTATGGCTACACCTTC. Its translation is CASSLGGGANYGYTF.

J is TRBJ1-5 and V is TRBV20-1; 7 bases are shared with TRBD1. The germline V gene encodes CDR1 DFQATT and CDR2 SNEGSKA (reference sequence). The CDR3 is 14 amino acids. The V gene end was trimmed by 5 bases and the J gene end by 0 bases; junction bases not matched to a gene: 4. The CDR3, as DNA: TGCAGTGCTGACGACAGGGATAGCAATCAGCCCCAGCATTTT. This translates into CSADDRDSNQPQHF.

The sample holds many counts of this clonotype. V gene TRBV12-3 or TRBV12-4 combines with J gene TRBJ2-3; 15 bases map to TRBD2. The CDR3 contains 21 residues. The V gene end was trimmed by 6 bases and the J gene end by 2 bases; junction bases not matched to a gene: 18. The CDR3: CASSRWTSGRVGWGYTDTQYF. The DNA of the CDR3 is TGTGCCAGCAGCCGATGGACTAGCGGGAGGGTGGGTTGGGGTTACACAGATACGCAGTATTTT.

This clonotype was recorded at least ten times. This chain links TRBV12-3 or TRBV12-4 with TRBJ2-7; 13 nucleotides align to TRBD2. The J segment lost 6 bases and the V segment lost 5 bases, leaving 13 bases of the junction unmatched. The CDR3 spans 17 residues. CDR3 loop: CASSPGTSGTRWSEQYF. The CDR3 DNA reads TGTGCCAGCAGTCCCGGGACTAGCGGGACAAGGTGGAGCGAGCAGTACTTC.

The gene calls are TRBV6-1 and TRBJ2-3; D might be TRBD1 or TRBD2, each matching 5 bases. The CDR3 covers 12 residues. Trimming took 8 bases from V and 6 from J, leaving 12 bases between them. CDR1 is MNHNS, CDR2 SASEGT, per germline. CDR3 region: CASGTSVDTQYF. The CDR3 nucleotides are TGTGCCAGCGGGACCTCCGTGGATACGCAGTATTTT.

This clonotype came up a few times. The rearrangement links TRBV10-3 to TRBJ2-1, with D possibly matching TRBD1 (5 bases). Germline V gene lookup returns CDR1 ENHRY and CDR2 SYGVKD. The V and J ends lost 4 bases and 8 bases respectively, with 12 bases between them. This CDR3 has 13 amino acids. CDR3 DNA sequence: TGTGCCATCAGTGCGGCCAGGGTCCATGAGCAGTTCTTC. Amino acid sequence: CAISAARVHEQFF.

This clonotype appeared once. The V gene is TRBV19, the J gene TRBJ2-1; TRBD2 aligns across 13 bases. The germline V gene encodes CDR1 LNHDA and CDR2 SQIVND (reference sequence). This CDR3 contains 17 residues. The ends lost 5 bases at V and 4 bases at J; junction bases unmatched: 8. The CDR3 region is CASSSGLAGDLYNEQFF. The CDR3 DNA is TGTGCCAGTAGTTCCGGACTAGCGGGAGACCTATACAATGAGCAGTTCTTC.

J is TRBJ2-1 and V is TRBV7-9; 13 bases map to TRBD2. Germline V CDR1 and CDR2: SEHNR, FQNEAQ (reference sequence). Trimming took 5 bases from V and 5 from J; bases not matched to a gene: 18. The CDR3 is 20 residues long. CDR3 loop: CASSLYPGLAGQSRDNEQFF. The DNA for the CDR3 is TGTGCCAGCAGCCTATACCCGGGACTAGCGGGACAATCTCGGGACAATGAGCAGTTCTTC.

This clonotype came up many times. The rearrangement joins TRBV28 to TRBJ1-2, with unresolved D. The length of the CDR3 is 14 residues. Per germline, CDR1 MDHEN and CDR2 SYDVKM. V gave up 3 bases and J gave up 7 bases, with 15 bases separating them. CDR3 coding DNA: TGTGCCAGCAGTTTTCCTCAGGCCAGAGGTGGCTACACCTTC. The encoded protein is CASSFPQARGGYTF.

This clonotype was detected only a few times. The chain links TRBV9 to TRBJ2-1, with TRBD2 matching over 8 bases. Germline V gene data show CDR1 as SGDLS and CDR2 as YYNGEE. The CDR3 is 18 amino acids. V was pared by 3 bases and J by 7 bases, with 18 bases of the junction left unmatched. The CDR3 bases are TGTGCCAGCAGCGCCCTTGCAGGAGCGGGAGAGGGGGAGAATGAGCAGTTCTTC. Encoded protein: CASSALAGAGEGENEQFF.

The rearrangement joins TRBV5-6 to TRBJ2-3; D tentatively reads TRBD1 or TRBD2 (5 bases each). Germline V gene lookup returns CDR1 SGHDT and CDR2 YYEEEE. Trimming took 4 bases from V and 4 from J, leaving 22 bases between them. The CDR3 is 17 residues long. The CDR3 reads CASSPAQGGVGADTQYF. CDR3 coding DNA: TGTGCCAGCAGCCCCGCGCAGGGCGGCGTGGGGGCAGATACGCAGTATTTT. The variable domain in full, completed from reference TRBV5-6 and TRBJ2-3, reads DAGVTQSPTHLIKTRGQQVTLRCSPKSGHDTVSWYQQALGQGPQFIFQYYEEEERQRGNFPDRFSGHQFPNYSSELNVNALLLGDSALYLCASSPAQGGVGADTQYFGPGTRLTVL.

This clonotype was seen repeatedly, ten times or more. The genes are TRBV20-1 and TRBJ2-4, with 7 bases matching TRBD1. This CDR3 spans 14 amino acids. The germline V gene encodes CDR1 DFQATT and CDR2 SNEGSKA (reference sequence). V was clipped by 1 base and J by 7 bases; unmatched bases: 7. CDR3 in amino acids: CSARVEGQKNIQYF. The CDR3 nucleotides are TGCAGTGCTAGAGTCGAGGGACAGAAGAACATTCAGTACTTC.

The J gene is TRBJ2-5, the V gene TRBV28; 7 bases match TRBD2. The CDR3 has 12 amino acids. The germline V gene has CDR1 MDHEN and CDR2 SYDVKM. V gave up 8 bases and J gave up 4 bases; unmatched junction bases: 4. The CDR3 is CASVSGGETQYF. CDR3 sequence (DNA): TGTGCCAGCGTGTCGGGGGGAGAGACCCAGTACTTC.

This clonotype has ten or more counts. This chain connects TRBV12-5 to TRBJ2-2; D call uncertain. This CDR3 is 16 amino acids long. The V gene lost 0 bases and the J gene lost 2 bases, with 10 bases spanning the gap. CDR1 is LGHNT and CDR2 is FRNRAP in the germline V gene. The CDR3 reads CASGLVVGPNTGELFF. The CDR3 DNA sequence: TGTGCTAGTGGTTTGGTAGTTGGGCCCAACACCGGGGAGCTGTTTTTT. Drawing the rest from reference TRBV12-5 and TRBJ2-2, the complete variable domain is DARVTQTPRHKVTEMGQEVTMRCQPILGHNTVFWYRQTMMQGLELLAYFRNRAPLDDSGMPKDRFSAEMPDATLATLKIQPSEPRDSAVYFCASGLVVGPNTGELFFGEGSRLTVL.

This clonotype was detected only a few times. Being one base from a much bigger clone, this may be a read error. J is TRBJ1-1 and V is TRBV28; tentative D call: TRBD1 (5 bases). The germline gives CDR1 MDHEN, CDR2 SYDVKM. The CDR3 is 13 residues long. The CDR3 is CASSSNRNTEASF. CDR3 DNA sequence: TGTGCCAGCAGTTCTAACAGGAACACTGAAGCTTCCTTT.